The clone carrying this T cell receptor beta chain was detected only once. The sample belongs to a study of neoadjuvant anti-PD-1 for oral cavity cancer. Profiled with immunoSEQ multiplex PCR; TCRdb holds only in-frame clones, not every one. The sample records approximately 35,000 clones, 87% being singletons. V shed 5 bases and J 8 bases; nucleotides not matched to a gene: 3. In germline, CDR1 is MGHDK, CDR2 SYGVNS. The CDR3 is 13 residues long. This sequence originates from a person aged 40 to 85 with oral cavity squamous cell carcinoma. Sequenced material: PBMCs, taken before nivolumab (anti-PD-1) treatment. The V call is TRBV25-1, the J call TRBJ2-1; 10 bases map to TRBD2. CDR3 protein: CASSLAGVDEQFF. DNA for the CDR3: TGTGCCAGCAGTCTAGCGGGGGTCGATGAGCAGTTCTTC.